This TCR beta chain was sequenced for a study of cytomegalovirus exposure and HLA in healthy donors. A multiplex PCR was run with 60 Vbeta primers and 13 Jbeta primers. The data were produced by immunoSEQ multiplex PCR, yet TCRdb's version contains in-frame clones alone and is incomplete. In the table there are more than 100,000 clones, approximately 79% of which are singletons. This CDR3 is built from 13 residues. Trimming shortened V by 0 bases and J by 5 bases, and 7 bases separated the two germline ends. Germline CDR1 is MNHEY and CDR2 is SVGAGI. This clone was seen a handful of times. Input material: PBMCs. This chain connects TRBV6-5 to TRBJ1-1; TRBD1 might be the D (5 bases). The receptor's source is a male donor in good health and CMV-seronegative. In DNA form, the CDR3 reads TGTGCCAGCAGTTACTCCGGGGGGACTGAAGCTTTCTTT. Translated: CASSYSGGTEAFF.